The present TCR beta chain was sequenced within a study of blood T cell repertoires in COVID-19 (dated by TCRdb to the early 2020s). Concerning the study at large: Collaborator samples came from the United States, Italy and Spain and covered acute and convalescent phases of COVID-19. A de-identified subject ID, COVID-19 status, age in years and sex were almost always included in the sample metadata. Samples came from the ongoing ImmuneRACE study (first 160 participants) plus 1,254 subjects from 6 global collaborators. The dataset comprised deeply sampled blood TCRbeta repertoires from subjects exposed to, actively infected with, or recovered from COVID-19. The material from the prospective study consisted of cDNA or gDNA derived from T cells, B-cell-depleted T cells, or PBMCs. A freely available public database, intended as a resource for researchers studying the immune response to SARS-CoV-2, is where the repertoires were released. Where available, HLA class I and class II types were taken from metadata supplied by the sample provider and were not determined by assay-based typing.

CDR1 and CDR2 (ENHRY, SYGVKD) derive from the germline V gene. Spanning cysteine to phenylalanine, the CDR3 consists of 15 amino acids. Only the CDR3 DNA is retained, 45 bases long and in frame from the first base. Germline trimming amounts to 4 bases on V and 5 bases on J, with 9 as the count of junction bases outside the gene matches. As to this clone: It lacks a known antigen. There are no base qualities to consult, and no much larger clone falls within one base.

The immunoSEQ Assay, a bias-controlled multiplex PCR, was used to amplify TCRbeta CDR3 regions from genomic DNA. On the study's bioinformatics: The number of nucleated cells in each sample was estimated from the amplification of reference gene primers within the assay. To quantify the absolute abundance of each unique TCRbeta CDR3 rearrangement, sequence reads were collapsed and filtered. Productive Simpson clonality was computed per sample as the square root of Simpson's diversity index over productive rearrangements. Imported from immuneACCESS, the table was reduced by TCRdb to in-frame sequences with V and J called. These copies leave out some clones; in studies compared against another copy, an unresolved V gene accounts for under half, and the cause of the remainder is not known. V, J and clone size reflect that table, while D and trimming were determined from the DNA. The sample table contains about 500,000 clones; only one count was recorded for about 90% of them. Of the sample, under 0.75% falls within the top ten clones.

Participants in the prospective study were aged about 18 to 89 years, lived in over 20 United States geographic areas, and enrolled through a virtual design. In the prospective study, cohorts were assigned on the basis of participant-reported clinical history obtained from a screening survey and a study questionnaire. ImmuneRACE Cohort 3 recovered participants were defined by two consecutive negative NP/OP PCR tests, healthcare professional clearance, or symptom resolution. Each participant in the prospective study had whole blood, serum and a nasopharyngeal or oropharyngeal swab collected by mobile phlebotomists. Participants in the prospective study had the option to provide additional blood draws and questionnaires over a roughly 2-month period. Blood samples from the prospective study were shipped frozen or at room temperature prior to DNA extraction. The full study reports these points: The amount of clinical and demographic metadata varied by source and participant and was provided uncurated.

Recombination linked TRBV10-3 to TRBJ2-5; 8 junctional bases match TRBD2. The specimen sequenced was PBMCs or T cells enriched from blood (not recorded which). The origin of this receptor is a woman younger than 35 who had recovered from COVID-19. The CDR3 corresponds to CAISGGSGDGETQYF. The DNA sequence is TGTGCCATCAGTGGGGGTAGCGGGGATGGGGAGACCCAGTACTTC.